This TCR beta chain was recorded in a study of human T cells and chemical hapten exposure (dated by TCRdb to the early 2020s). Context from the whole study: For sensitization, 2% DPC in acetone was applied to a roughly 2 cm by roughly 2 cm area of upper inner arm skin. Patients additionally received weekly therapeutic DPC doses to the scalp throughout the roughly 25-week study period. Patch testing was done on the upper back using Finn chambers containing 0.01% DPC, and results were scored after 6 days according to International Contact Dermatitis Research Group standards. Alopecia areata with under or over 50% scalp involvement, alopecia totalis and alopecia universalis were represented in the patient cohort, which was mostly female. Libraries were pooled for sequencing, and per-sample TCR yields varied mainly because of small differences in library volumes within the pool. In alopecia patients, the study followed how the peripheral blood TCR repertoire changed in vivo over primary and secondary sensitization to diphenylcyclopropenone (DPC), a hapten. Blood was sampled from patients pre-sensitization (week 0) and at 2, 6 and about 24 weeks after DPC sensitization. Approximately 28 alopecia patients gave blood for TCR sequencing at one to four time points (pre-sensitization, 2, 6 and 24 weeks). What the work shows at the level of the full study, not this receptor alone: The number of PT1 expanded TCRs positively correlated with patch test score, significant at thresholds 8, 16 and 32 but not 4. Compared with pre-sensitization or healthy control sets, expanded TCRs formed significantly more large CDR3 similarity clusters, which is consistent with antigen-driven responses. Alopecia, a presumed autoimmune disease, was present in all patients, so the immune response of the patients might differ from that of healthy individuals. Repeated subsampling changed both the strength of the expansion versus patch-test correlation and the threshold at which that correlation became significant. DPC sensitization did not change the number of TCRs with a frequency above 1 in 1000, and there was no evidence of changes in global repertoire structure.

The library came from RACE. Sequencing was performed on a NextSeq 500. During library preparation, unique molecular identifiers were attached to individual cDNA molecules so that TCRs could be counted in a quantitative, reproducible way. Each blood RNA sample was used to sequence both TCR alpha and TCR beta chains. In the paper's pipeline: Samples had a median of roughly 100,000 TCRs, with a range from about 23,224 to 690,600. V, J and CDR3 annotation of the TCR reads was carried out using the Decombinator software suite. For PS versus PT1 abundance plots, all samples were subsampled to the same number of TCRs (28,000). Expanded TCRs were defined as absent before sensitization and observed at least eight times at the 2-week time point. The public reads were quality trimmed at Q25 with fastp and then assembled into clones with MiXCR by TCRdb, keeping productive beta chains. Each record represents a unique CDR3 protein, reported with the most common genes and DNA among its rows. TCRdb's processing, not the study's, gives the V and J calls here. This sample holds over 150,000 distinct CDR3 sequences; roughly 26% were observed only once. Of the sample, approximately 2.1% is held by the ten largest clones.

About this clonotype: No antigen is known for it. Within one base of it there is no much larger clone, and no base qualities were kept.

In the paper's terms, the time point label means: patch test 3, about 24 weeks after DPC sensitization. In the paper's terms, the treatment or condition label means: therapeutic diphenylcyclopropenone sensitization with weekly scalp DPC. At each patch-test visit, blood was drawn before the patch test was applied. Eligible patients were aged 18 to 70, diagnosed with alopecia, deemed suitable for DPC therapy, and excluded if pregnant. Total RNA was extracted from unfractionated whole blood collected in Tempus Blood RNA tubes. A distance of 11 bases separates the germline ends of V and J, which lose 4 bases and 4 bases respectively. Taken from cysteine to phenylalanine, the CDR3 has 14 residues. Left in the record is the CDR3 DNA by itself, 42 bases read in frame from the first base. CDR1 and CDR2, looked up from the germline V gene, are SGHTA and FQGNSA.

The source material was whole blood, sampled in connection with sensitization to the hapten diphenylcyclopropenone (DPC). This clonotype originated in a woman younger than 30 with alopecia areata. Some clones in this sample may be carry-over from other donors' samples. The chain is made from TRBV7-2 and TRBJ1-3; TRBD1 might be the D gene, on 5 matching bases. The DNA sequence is TGTGCCAGCAGCTCAACCAACAGGGGAAACACCATATATTTT. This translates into CASSSTNRGNTIYF.